Listed below are T cell receptor beta chains from one sample, sequenced in a study of blood T cells in healthy people across ages. MiXCR, applied by TCRdb to the 5' RACE reads, yields one record per CDR3 protein. This table holds some 860,000 distinct CDR3 sequences, more than 50% found once. The material sequenced was blood. Receptors were obtained from a man aged 35 to 55 in good health. Both conserved end residues are part of each CDR3. The D gene is left open where the match is weak. The size of a clone is reported for some rows only, either as once, few or many, or as a class for expanded clones.

>TRBJ2-7|TRBD2|.|TRBV4-1
TGCGCCAGCAGCCACCGGACTAGCGGCATGTACGAGCAGTACTTC
CASSHRTSGMYEQYF
>TRBJ2-1|.|once|TRBV20-1
TGCAGTGCTAGTCGAACCGGGCGGAATGAGCAGTTCTTC
CSASRTGRNEQFF
>TRBJ2-1|TRBD2|.|TRBV6-2/TRBV6-3
TGTGCCACCAGTGTTCTAGCGGGCCAAGAAGATGACAATGAGCAGTTCTTC
CATSVLAGQEDDNEQFF
>TRBJ2-3|.|.|TRBV20-1
TGCAGTGCTAGAGCTACAGGCACAGATACGCAGTATTTT
CSARATGTDTQYF
>TRBJ2-7|.|few|TRBV25-1
TGTGCCAGCAGTGCCGACTCCAGCCTACTCTACGAGCAGTACTTC
CASSADSSLLYEQYF
>TRBJ2-3|.|.|TRBV7-9
TGTGCCAGCAGCTCAAGGGGGTCCGGGGTGCTACAGGACGACACAGATACGCAGTATTTT
CASSSRGSGVLQDDTDTQYF
>TRBJ2-1|.|.|TRBV5-1
TGCGCCAGCAGCTTACCTCGATCGGCTCCTAATGAGCAGTTCTTC
CASSLPRSAPNEQFF
>TRBJ2-7|.|few|TRBV6-5
TGTGCCAGCGGCCGCGGGGCCAGCACCTACGAGCAGTACTTC
CASGRGASTYEQYF
>TRBJ2-5|.|.|TRBV7-9
TGTGCCAGCAGCTTAGATGGGGGATCTGGGGAGACCCAGTACTTC
CASSLDGGSGETQYF
>TRBJ2-6|.|once|TRBV20-1
TGCAGTGCTCCCTTGGCCGCTACCAGCTCTGGGGCCGACGTCCTGACTTTC
CSAPLAATSSGADVLTF
>TRBJ1-1|.|.|TRBV7-2
TGTGCCAGCAGATTTCCGGGCCAAAACACTGAAGCTTTCTTT
CASRFPGQNTEAFF
>TRBJ2-1|.|few|TRBV6-6
TGTGCCAGCAGTTGGCGTGGGTCCTACAATGAGCAGTTCTTC
CASSWRGSYNEQFF
>TRBJ2-5|.|.|TRBV20-1
TGCAGTGCCCCCGTAGATCATGAGCAGTACTTC
CSAPVDHEQYF
>TRBJ2-1|.|few|TRBV20-1
TGCAGTGCTAGGGACCCCGCCGGCACCTACAATGAGCAGTTCTTC
CSARDPAGTYNEQFF
>TRBJ2-2|TRBD1|.|TRBV18
TGTGCCAGCTCACCTATAATCGACAGGGCCGGCGGGGAGCTGTTTTTT
CASSPIIDRAGGELFF